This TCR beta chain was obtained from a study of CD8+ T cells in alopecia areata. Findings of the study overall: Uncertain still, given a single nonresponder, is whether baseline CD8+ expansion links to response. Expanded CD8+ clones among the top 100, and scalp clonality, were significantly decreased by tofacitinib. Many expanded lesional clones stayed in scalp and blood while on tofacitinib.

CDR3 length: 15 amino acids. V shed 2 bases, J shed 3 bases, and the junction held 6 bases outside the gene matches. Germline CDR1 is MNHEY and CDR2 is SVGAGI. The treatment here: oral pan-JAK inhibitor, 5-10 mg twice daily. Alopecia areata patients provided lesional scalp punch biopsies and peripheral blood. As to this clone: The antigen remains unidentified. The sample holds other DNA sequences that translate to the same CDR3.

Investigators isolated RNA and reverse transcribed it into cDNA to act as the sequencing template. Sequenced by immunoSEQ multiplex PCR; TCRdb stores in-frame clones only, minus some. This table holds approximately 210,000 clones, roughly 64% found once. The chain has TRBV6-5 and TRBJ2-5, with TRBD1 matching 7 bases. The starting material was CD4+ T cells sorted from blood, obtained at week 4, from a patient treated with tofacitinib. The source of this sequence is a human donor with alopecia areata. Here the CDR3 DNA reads TGTGCCAGCAGTTACGCGCGACAGGGTAAAGAGACCCAGTACTTC. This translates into CASSYARQGKETQYF.